One sample yielded the 20 T cell receptor beta chains listed below, sequenced in a study of T cell changes during pregnancy in multiple sclerosis. Only in-frame clones appear in the TCRdb table, and some are missing; sequencing was by immunoSEQ multiplex PCR. The sample contains 55,000 to 80,000 clones, around 94% of which appear only once. The sample in question was peripheral blood, obtained in the third trimester of pregnancy. The receptors stem from a female donor with multiple sclerosis, enrolled in a pregnancy study.

This chain links TRBV7-9 with TRBJ1-5; a weak D match, TRBD1 (5 bases). The CDR3 totals 14 residues. CDR1 and CDR2 from the germline V gene are SEHNR and FQNEAQ (reference sequence). Trimming removed 5 bases from V and 1 base from J, with 9 bases in between. CDR3 in DNA: TGTGCCAGCAGCCGCCAGGGAAGCAATCAGCCCCAGCATTTT. Amino acid sequence: CASSRQGSNQPQHF.

This chain joins TRBV12-2 and TRBJ2-7; the table's D gene call, TRBD1, was not cross checked with the DNA. TRBV12-2 is designated a pseudogene. CDR3 size: 15 residues. The CDR3 DNA reads TGTGCAAGTCGCAGACGACAGGGGACGCCCTACGAGCAGTACTTC. Protein sequence: CASRRRQGTPYEQYF.

The V and J genes are TRBV15 and TRBJ2-7; TRBD1 matches at 7 bases. The CDR3 runs to 17 residues. Trimming cost V 0 bases and J 0 bases; bases outside gene matches: 8. Germline CDR1 and CDR2: LNHNV and YYDKDF (reference sequence). The CDR3 protein is CATSRDFGTAISYEQYF. CDR3 bases: TGTGCCACCAGCAGAGATTTCGGGACAGCGATCTCCTACGAGCAGTACTTC.

The chain uses TRBV4-2 and TRBJ1-2, with 7 bases fitting TRBD1. CDR1 LGHNA and CDR2 YNFKEQ come from the germline V gene. Unmatched junction bases numbered 7, after V lost 2 bases and J lost 7 bases. The CDR3 spans 14 residues. CDR3 loop: CASSQQDRALGYTF. CDR3 DNA sequence: TGTGCCAGCAGCCAACAAGACAGGGCGCTTGGCTACACCTTC.

The chain links TRBV10-3 to TRBJ2-7, with D possibly TRBD2 on 7 matching bases. V was clipped by 11 bases and J by 0 bases, with 14 bases between them. Per germline, CDR1 ENHRY and CDR2 SYGVKD. This CDR3 is built from 13 residues. This chain's CDR3 is CAAKGGGSYEQYF. DNA of the CDR3: TGTGCCGCCAAGGGAGGGGGCTCCTACGAGCAGTACTTC.

V usage is TRBV5-1 and J usage is TRBJ2-1; TRBD2 aligns across 11 bases. The V gene end was trimmed by 1 base and the J gene end by 4 bases; junction bases not matched to a gene: 7. This CDR3 has 17 residues. Germline values: CDR1 SGHRS, CDR2 YFSETQ. CDR3 sequence (DNA): TGCGCCAGCAGCTTGCATACTAGCGGGGGCTTATACAATGAGCAGTTCTTC. Translated: CASSLHTSGGLYNEQFF.

J is TRBJ2-2 and V is TRBV4-3, with 10 bases lining up with TRBD2. The CDR3 loop spans 18 amino acids. Unmatched junction bases numbered 7, after V lost 1 base and J lost 2 bases. In germline, CDR1 is LGHNA, CDR2 YSLEER. CDR3 sequence reads: CASSQVLTSGVNTGELFF. Here the CDR3 DNA reads TGCGCCAGCAGCCAAGTTTTAACTAGCGGGGTTAACACCGGGGAGCTGTTTTTT.

V is TRBV4-2 and J is TRBJ2-7; possible D gene TRBD1, 7 bases. The V end was cut by 0 bases, the J end by 6 bases, with 12 bases between. Germline V gene sequence: CDR1 LGHNA, CDR2 YNFKEQ. CDR3 size: 14 residues. The CDR3 nucleotides are TGTGCCAGCAGCCAAGACAGGGGGGCTCGCGAGCAGTACTTC. This sequence encodes CASSQDRGAREQYF.

The V and J genes are TRBV10-2 and TRBJ1-1, with a weak D call TRBD1 (5 bases). The V and J ends lost 0 bases and 1 base respectively, with 9 bases between them. CDR3 length: 15 residues. Germline lookup yields CDR1 WSHSY and CDR2 SAAADI. The CDR3 here is CASSESEGENTEAFF. Here the CDR3 DNA reads TGCGCCAGCAGTGAGTCAGAAGGGGAGAACACTGAAGCTTTCTTT.

The rearrangement joins TRBV5-4 to TRBJ2-5; 9 bases are a match to TRBD2. CDR3 length: 14 residues. CDR1 is SGHNT, CDR2 YYREEE, per germline (reference sequence). Losses at the gene ends were 5 bases for V and 5 bases for J; bases not matched to a gene: 7. The CDR3 DNA is TGTGCCAGCAGGGCTAGCGGGGAGCAGGAGACCCAGTACTTC. This translates into CASRASGEQETQYF.

This chain links TRBV7-3 with TRBJ2-1; 8 bases fit TRBD2. Losses at the gene ends were 5 bases for V and 5 bases for J; bases not matched to a gene: 5. The CDR3 is 14 residues long. Germline CDR1 reads SGHTA; CDR2 reads FQGTGA. The DNA for the CDR3 is TGTGCCAGCAGCCCACGGGGACTAGACAATGAGCAGTTCTTC. Translation gives CASSPRGLDNEQFF. Drawing the rest from reference TRBV7-3 and TRBJ2-1, the complete variable domain is GAGVSQTPSNKVTEKGKYVELRCDPISGHTALYWYRQSLGQGPEFLIYFQGTGAADDSGLPNDRFFAVRPEGSVSTLKIQRTERGDSAVYLCASSPRGLDNEQFFGPGTRLTVL.

V usage is TRBV7-2 and J usage is TRBJ1-2; 7 nucleotides align to TRBD1. With 2 bases clipped from V and 4 bases from J, the junction kept 1 base outside the gene matches. The germline V gene has CDR1 SGHTA and CDR2 FQGNSA. This CDR3 is built from 13 residues. CDR3 DNA: TGTGCCAGCAGCTTACCAGGGGGCTATGGCTACACCTTC. This encodes CASSLPGGYGYTF.

This clone was found once. This chain joins TRBV7-2 and TRBJ2-7, with D possibly being TRBD2 (6 bases). CDR3 length: 18 amino acids. Germline V lookup: CDR1 SGHTA, CDR2 FQGNSA. The germline V and J ends were trimmed by 4 bases and 6 bases, with 28 bases remaining between them. The CDR3 reads CASSYQAGTPSSWGEQYF. Here the CDR3 DNA reads TGTGCCAGCAGCTACCAGGCGGGGACTCCTTCGAGCTGGGGCGAGCAGTACTTC.

This clone was observed a single time. Mismatch with germline at one junction end may stem from a read error. This rearrangement joins TRBV7-7 to TRBJ1-4; D ambiguous. Per germline, CDR1 SSHAT and CDR2 FNYEAQ (reference sequence). The CDR3 length is 14 residues. In nucleotides, the CDR3 is TGTGCCAGCGGCTTACTTGCAACTAATGAAAAACTGTTTTTT. Translating it yields CASGLLATNEKLFF.

The chain carries TRBV7-3 and TRBJ2-3, with 16 bases aligning to TRBD2. The V and J ends lost 3 bases and 6 bases, in that order; junction bases with no gene match: 3. The CDR3 spans 16 residues. Germline V gene data show CDR1 as SGHTA and CDR2 as FQGTGA. The CDR3 DNA reads as TGTGCCAGCAGCTTCGGGACTAGCGGGGGGGAGGATACGCAGTATTTT. Translation gives CASSFGTSGGEDTQYF.

V gene TRBV5-6 combines with J gene TRBJ1-1; D gene ambiguous. The CDR3 consists of 13 residues. Deletions cut 4 bases from V and 8 bases from J, with 15 bases between. Germline V CDR1 and CDR2: SGHDT, YYEEEE. The CDR3 reads CASSGQDNVEAFF. The CDR3 coding sequence is TGTGCCAGCAGCGGTCAGGATAATGTCGAAGCTTTCTTT.

The V and J genes are TRBV5-4 and TRBJ2-3, with TRBD2 as a possible D gene (6 bases). Germline lookup yields CDR1 SGHNT and CDR2 YYREEE (reference sequence). This CDR3 spans 14 amino acids. With 3 bases removed from V and 4 bases from J, the gap between germline ends came to 12 bases. The CDR3 reads CASSSHGGADTQYF. The CDR3, as DNA: TGTGCCAGCAGCTCCCATGGAGGGGCAGATACGCAGTATTTT.

This clone has just a few counts. CDR3 bases: TGTGCCTGGCTACCAGGGGTCAGGGCCGATAATGAAGCTTTCTTT. It specifies CAWLPGVRADNEAFF. The gene calls are TRBV30 and TRBJ1-1; the D gene is possibly TRBD1 (6 bases). With 5 bases removed from V and 7 bases from J, the gap between germline ends came to 23 bases. The CDR3 runs 15 residues. Germline CDR1 is GTSNPN and CDR2 is SVGIG (reference sequence). Full variable domain (outside the CDR3, taken from reference TRBV30 and TRBJ1-1): SQTIHQWPATLVQPVGSPLSLECTVEGTSNPNLYWYRQAAGRGLQLLFYSVGIGQISSEVPQNLSASRPQDRQFILSSKKLLLSDSGFYLCAWLPGVRADNEAFFGQGTRLTVV.

The chain carries TRBV7-2 and TRBJ2-5; 7 bases agree with TRBD2. The CDR3 loop spans 15 amino acids. Germline CDR1 reads SGHTA; CDR2 reads FQGNSA. V shed 5 bases, J shed 1 base, and the junction held 7 bases outside the gene matches. In nucleotides, the CDR3 is TGTGCCAGCAGCCGACTAGCAGGGAGCCAAGAGACCCAGTACTTC. Encoded protein: CASSRLAGSQETQYF. The whole variable domain, remainder taken from reference TRBV7-2 and TRBJ2-5, is GAGVSQSPSNKVTEKGKDVELRCDPISGHTALYWYRQSLGQGLEFLIYFQGNSAPDKSGLPSDRFSAERTGGSVSTLTIQRTQQEDSAVYLCASSRLAGSQETQYFGPGTRLLVL.

A word on this clone: Other DNA sequences of this sample code for an identical CDR3. The chain combines TRBV18 with TRBJ1-2, with TRBD1 identical over 11 bases. This CDR3 is 14 amino acids long. CDR1 is KGHSH, CDR2 LQKENI, per germline. Unmatched junction bases numbered 1, after V lost 2 bases and J lost 5 bases. The CDR3 DNA is TGTGCCAGCTCACCAGGGACAGGGGGGTATGGCTACACCTTC. Translating it yields CASSPGTGGYGYTF.